Presented here are 12 T cell receptor beta chains from one specimen sequenced in a study of blood T cell repertoires in COVID-19. The data were produced by immunoSEQ multiplex PCR, yet TCRdb's version contains in-frame clones alone and is incomplete. The sample lists about 100,000 clones; roughly 92% were seen once. The source material was peripheral blood. The receptor set was obtained from a man aged 45-65 years with active COVID-19.

V and J are TRBV3-1 (or the pseudogene TRBV3-2) and TRBJ1-5, with 8 bases aligning to TRBD1. Germline loops: CDR1 LGHDT, CDR2 YNNKEL (reference sequence). Trimming cost V 3 bases and J 11 bases; bases outside gene matches: 6. The CDR3 consists of 13 residues. The CDR3 nucleotides are TGTGCCAGCAGCCAGGGACAGGCTCTGACCCAGCATTTT. As protein: CASSQGQALTQHF.

This chain joins TRBV29-1 and TRBJ2-5; 14 nucleotides align to TRBD2. The CDR3 runs 16 residues. CDR1 and CDR2 from the germline V gene are SQVTM and ANQGSEA. With V trimmed by 1 base and J by 4 bases, 5 bases remained unmatched. Here the CDR3 DNA reads TGCAGCGTTGAAGGCCCGGGACTAGCGGGAGCAGAGACCCAGTACTTC. Amino acids: CSVEGPGLAGAETQYF.

This clone has only a few counts. The chain joins TRBV6-5 to TRBJ1-1; TRBD1 aligns across 7 bases. Germline values: CDR1 MNHEY, CDR2 SVGAGI. Trimming cost V 4 bases and J 1 base; bases outside gene matches: 6. This CDR3 spans 15 amino acids. CDR3 region: CASSSLGTENTEAFF. CDR3 bases: TGTGCCAGCAGTTCACTCGGGACAGAGAACACTGAAGCTTTCTTT.

The genes are TRBV27 and TRBJ1-3, with D tentatively TRBD1 (6 bases). V was clipped by 4 bases and J by 3 bases, with 13 bases between them. The CDR3 spans 15 residues. From germline, CDR1 is MNHEY and CDR2 SMNVEV (reference sequence). CDR3 nucleotide sequence: TGTGCCAGCAGTTCTCGGGGGGCTTATGGAAACACCATATATTTT. The encoded protein is CASSSRGAYGNTIYF.

This chain joins TRBV13 and TRBJ2-2, with 7 bases fitting TRBD2. V trimming: 1 base; J trimming: 0 bases; junction bases outside the gene matches: 5. The CDR3 is 17 amino acids. The germline V gene has CDR1 PRHDT and CDR2 FYEKMQ (reference sequence). The CDR3 reads CASSLDLGLANTGELFF. CDR3 bases: TGTGCCAGCAGCTTAGACCTCGGACTAGCGAACACCGGGGAGCTGTTTTTT.

V and J are TRBV24-1 and TRBJ2-5; D is undetermined. Germline V gene sequence: CDR1 KGHDR, CDR2 SFDVKD. The CDR3 length is 13 residues. Trimming took 2 bases from V and 5 from J, leaving 8 bases between them. CDR3 DNA: TGTGCCACCAGTGATTCCAGTCTTGAGACCCAGTACTTC. Encoded protein: CATSDSSLETQYF.

This chain joins TRBV15 and TRBJ1-2; 8 bases line up with TRBD1. Per the germline V gene, CDR1 is LNHNV and CDR2 is YYDKDF (reference sequence). Trimming at V came to 0 bases and at J to 2 bases, leaving 5 bases not matched to a gene. CDR3 size: 16 residues. The CDR3 coding sequence is TGTGCCACCAGCAGAGATTACGCAGGGGGCAACTATGGCTACACCTTC. It specifies CATSRDYAGGNYGYTF.

The V call is TRBV10-1, the J call TRBJ2-3; the match to TRBD2 covers 7 bases. The CDR3 loop spans 16 amino acids. After removal of 2 bases from V and 4 bases from J, the junction contained 9 bases not matched to a gene. The V gene's germline CDR1 is WNHNN and CDR2 SYGVQD (reference sequence). Here the CDR3 DNA reads TGCGCCAGCAGTGAGAGCCGGAGGGAGGGCCCAGATACGCAGTATTTT. It codes for CASSESRREGPDTQYF.

The chain recombines TRBV5-1 with TRBJ2-1; TRBD1 aligns across 7 bases. Unmatched junction bases numbered 4, after V lost 2 bases and J lost 5 bases. Germline assignment: CDR1 SGHRS and CDR2 YFSETQ. The CDR3 runs to 14 residues. Here the CDR3 DNA reads TGCGCCAGCAGCTTAAGGGGGCTTAACAATGAGCAGTTCTTC. Translated, it gives CASSLRGLNNEQFF.

The gene calls are TRBV6-5 and TRBJ1-1; D is perhaps TRBD1 (6 bases). CDR1 is MNHEY and CDR2 is SVGAGI in the germline V gene. The V gene lost 0 bases and the J gene lost 4 bases, with 12 bases spanning the gap. This CDR3 contains 15 residues. CDR3 in amino acids: CASSYSPGVGTEAFF. The CDR3 nucleotides are TGTGCCAGCAGTTACTCGCCAGGGGTAGGCACTGAAGCTTTCTTT.

The CDR3 DNA reads as TGTGCCAGCAGCCAATTAGGGGACGAGCAGTACTTC. Translation: CASSQLGDEQYF. V gene TRBV3-1 (or the pseudogene TRBV3-2) combines with J gene TRBJ2-7, with D possibly TRBD1 on 5 matching bases. The length of the CDR3 is 12 residues. In germline, CDR1 is LGHDT, CDR2 YNNKEL (reference sequence). Trimming cost V 2 bases and J 5 bases, with 7 bases left between them.

The chain carries TRBV7-2 and TRBJ1-1; maybe TRBD1 (6 bases). Germline V gene sequence: CDR1 SGHTA, CDR2 FQGNSA. Trimming pared 5 bases from V and 1 base from J, leaving 11 bases between. The CDR3 length is 14 residues. DNA of the CDR3: TGTGCCAGCAGCCGTGGACAGCAGAACACTGAAGCTTTCTTT. It yields the protein CASSRGQQNTEAFF.